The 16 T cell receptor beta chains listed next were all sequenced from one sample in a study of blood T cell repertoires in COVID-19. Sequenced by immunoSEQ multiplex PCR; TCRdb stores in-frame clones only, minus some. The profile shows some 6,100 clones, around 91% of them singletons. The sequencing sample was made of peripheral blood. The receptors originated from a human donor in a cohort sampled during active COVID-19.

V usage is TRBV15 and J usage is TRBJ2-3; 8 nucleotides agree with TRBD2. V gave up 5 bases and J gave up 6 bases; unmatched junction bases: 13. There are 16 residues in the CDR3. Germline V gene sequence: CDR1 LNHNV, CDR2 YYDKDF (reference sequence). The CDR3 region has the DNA TGTGCCACCAGCCGAGGTGGGGTTAGCGGGATGGATACGCAGTATTTT. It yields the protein CATSRGGVSGMDTQYF.

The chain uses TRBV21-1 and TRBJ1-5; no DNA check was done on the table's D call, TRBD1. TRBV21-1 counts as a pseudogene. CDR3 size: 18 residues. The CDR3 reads CASSKGKKWDSSNQPQHF. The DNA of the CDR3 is TGTGCCAGCAGCAAAGGTAAGAAGTGGGACAGTAGCAATCAGCCCCAGCATTTT.

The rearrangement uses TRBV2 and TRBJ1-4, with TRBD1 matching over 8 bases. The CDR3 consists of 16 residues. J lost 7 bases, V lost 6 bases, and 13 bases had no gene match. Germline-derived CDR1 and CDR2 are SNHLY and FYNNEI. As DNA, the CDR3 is TGTGCCAGCAGGGCCCTCGACAGGGGATACGGTGAAAAACTGTTTTTT. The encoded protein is CASRALDRGYGEKLFF.

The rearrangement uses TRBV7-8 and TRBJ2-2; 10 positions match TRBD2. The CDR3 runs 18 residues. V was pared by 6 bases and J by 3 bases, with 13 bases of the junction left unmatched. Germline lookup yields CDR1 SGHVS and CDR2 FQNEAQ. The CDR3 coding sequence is TGTGCCAGCAGTTTTCCCTTTCTAGCGGGAGTGGACACCGGGGAGCTGTTTTTT. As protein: CASSFPFLAGVDTGELFF.

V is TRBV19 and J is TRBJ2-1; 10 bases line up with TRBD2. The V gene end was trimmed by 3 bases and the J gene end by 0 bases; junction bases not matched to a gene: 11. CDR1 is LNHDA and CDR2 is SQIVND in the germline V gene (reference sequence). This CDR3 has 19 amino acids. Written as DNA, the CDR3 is TGTGCCAGTAGTATCCGGCTAGCGGGAGCCATCAGCTCCTACAATGAGCAGTTCTTC. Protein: CASSIRLAGAISSYNEQFF. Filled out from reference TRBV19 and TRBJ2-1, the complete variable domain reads DGGITQSPKYLFRKEGQNVTLSCEQNLNHDAMYWYRQDPGQGLRLIYYSQIVNDFQKGDIAEGYSVSREKKESFPLTVTSAQKNPTAFYLCASSIRLAGAISSYNEQFFGPGTRLTVL.

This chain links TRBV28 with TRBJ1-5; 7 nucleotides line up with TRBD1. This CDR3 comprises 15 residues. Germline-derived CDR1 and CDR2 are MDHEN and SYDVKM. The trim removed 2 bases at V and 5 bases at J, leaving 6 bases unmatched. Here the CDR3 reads CASSLLGQPYQPQHF. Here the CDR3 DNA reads TGTGCCAGCAGTTTACTGGGACAGCCCTATCAGCCCCAGCATTTT.

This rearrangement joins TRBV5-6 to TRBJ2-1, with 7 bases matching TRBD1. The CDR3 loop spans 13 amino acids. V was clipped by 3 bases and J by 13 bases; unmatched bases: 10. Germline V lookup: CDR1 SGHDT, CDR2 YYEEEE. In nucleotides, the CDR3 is TGTGCCAGCAGCTATAGTTCCGGGACAGTTCAGTTCTTC. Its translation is CASSYSSGTVQFF.

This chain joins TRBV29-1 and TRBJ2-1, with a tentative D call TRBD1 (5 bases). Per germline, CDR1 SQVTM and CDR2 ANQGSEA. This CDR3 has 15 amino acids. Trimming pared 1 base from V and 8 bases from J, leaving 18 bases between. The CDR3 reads CSVEAGGRVYDEQFF. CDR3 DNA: TGCAGCGTTGAAGCTGGCGGCAGGGTATACGATGAGCAGTTCTTC.

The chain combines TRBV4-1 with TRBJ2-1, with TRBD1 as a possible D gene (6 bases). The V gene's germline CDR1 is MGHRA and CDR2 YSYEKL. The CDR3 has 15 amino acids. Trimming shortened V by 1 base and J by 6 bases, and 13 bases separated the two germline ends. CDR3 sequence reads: CASSQVDSDVNEQFF. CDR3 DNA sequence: TGCGCCAGCAGCCAAGTGGACAGCGATGTCAATGAGCAGTTCTTC.

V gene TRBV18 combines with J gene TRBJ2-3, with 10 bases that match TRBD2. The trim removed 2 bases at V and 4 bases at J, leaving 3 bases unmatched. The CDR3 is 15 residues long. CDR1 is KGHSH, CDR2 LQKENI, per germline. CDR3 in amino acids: CASSPGAGGADTQYF. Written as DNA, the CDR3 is TGTGCCAGCTCACCAGGAGCGGGAGGGGCAGATACGCAGTATTTT.

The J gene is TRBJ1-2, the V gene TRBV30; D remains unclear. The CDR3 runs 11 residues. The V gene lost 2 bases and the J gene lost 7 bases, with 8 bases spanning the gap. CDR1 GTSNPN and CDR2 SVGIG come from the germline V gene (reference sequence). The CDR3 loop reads CAWSWGVGYTF. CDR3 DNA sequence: TGTGCCTGGAGTTGGGGAGTTGGCTACACCTTC.

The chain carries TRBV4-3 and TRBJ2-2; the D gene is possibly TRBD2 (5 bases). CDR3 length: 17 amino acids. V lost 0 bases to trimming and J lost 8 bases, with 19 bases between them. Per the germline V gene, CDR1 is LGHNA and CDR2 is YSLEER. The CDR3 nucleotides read TGCGCCAGCAGCCAAGATCGACGCGGCGGGCCTGCAGGGGAGCTGTTTTTT. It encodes CASSQDRRGGPAGELFF.

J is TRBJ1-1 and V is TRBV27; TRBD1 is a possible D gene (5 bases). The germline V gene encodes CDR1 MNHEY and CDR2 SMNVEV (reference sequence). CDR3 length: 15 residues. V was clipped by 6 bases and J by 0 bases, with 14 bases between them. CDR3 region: CASRWGGDMNTEAFF. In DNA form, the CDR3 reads TGTGCCAGCAGGTGGGGGGGAGATATGAACACTGAAGCTTTCTTT.

CDR3 DNA: TGTGCCAGCAGTTTACTAGCGGGACAACGGTACGAGCAGTACTTC. This encodes CASSLLAGQRYEQYF. The chain combines TRBV28 with TRBJ2-7; 9 bases are shared with TRBD2. Germline V gene lookup returns CDR1 MDHEN and CDR2 SYDVKM. The J segment lost 4 bases and the V segment lost 2 bases, leaving 6 bases of the junction unmatched. This CDR3 spans 15 amino acids.

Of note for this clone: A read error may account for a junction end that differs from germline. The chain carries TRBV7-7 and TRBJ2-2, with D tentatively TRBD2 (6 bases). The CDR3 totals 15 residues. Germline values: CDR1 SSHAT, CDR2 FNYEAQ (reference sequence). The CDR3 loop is CASSSWGEAGGELFF. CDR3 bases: TGTGCTAGCAGCTCGTGGGGGGAGGCCGGCGGGGAGCTGTTTTTT. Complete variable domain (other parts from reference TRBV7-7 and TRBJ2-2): GAGVSQSPRYKVTKRGQDVTLRCDPISSHATLYWYQQALGQGPEFLTYFNYEAQPDKSGLPSDRFSAERPEGSISTLTIQRTEQRDSAMYRCASSSWGEAGGELFFGEGSRLTVL.

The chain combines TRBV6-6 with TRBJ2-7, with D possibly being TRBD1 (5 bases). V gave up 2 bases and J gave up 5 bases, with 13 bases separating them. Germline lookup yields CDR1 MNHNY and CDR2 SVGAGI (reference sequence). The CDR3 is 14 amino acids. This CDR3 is CASSYLGRANEQYF. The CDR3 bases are TGTGCCAGCAGTTACCTAGGCAGGGCCAACGAGCAGTACTTC.